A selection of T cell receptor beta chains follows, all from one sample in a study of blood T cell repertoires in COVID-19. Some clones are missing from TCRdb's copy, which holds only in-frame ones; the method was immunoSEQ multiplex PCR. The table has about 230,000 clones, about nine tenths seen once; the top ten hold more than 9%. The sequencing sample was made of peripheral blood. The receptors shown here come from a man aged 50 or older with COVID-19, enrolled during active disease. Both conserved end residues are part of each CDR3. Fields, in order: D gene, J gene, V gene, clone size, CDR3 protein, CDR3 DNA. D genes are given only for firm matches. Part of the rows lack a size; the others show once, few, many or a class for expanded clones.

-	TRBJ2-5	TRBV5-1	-	CASSLSTTVPETQYF	TGCGCCAGCAGCCTGAGTACTACCGTGCCAGAGACCCAGTACTTC
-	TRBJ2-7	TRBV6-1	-	CASSEAWTRSYEQYF	TGTGCCAGCAGTGAAGCCTGGACTCGCTCCTACGAGCAGTACTTC
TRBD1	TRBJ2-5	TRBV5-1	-	CASSLETGQGETQYF	TGCGCCAGCAGCTTGGAAACCGGACAGGGTGAGACCCAGTACTTC
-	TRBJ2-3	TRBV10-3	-	CAISLGANTDTQYF	TGTGCCATCAGTCTGGGGGCAAATACAGATACGCAGTATTTT
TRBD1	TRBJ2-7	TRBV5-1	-	CASRGQGPYEQYF	TGCGCCAGCAGAGGACAGGGACCCTACGAGCAGTACTTC
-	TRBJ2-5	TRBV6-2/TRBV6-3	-	CASSEVVETQYF	TGTGCCAGCAGTGAGGTCGTGGAGACCCAGTACTTC
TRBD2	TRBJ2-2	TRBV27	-	CASSSPGLASNTGELFF	TGTGCCAGCAGTTCCCCCGGACTAGCTTCGAACACCGGGGAGCTGTTTTTT
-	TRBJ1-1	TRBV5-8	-	CASRPGGMNTEAFF	TGTGCCAGCAGACCGGGGGGGATGAACACTGAAGCTTTCTTT
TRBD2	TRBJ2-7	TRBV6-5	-	CASMGLAIAYEQYF	TGTGCCAGCATGGGACTAGCGATAGCCTACGAGCAGTACTTC
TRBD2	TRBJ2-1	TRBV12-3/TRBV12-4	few	CASSFGRYNEQFF	TGTGCCAGCAGTTTCGGGAGGTACAATGAGCAGTTCTTC
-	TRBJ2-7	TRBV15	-	CATSRERVADYEQYF	TGTGCCACCAGCAGAGAAAGAGTAGCGGACTACGAGCAGTACTTC
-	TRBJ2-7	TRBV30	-	CAWSVPHQGNYEQYF	TGTGCCTGGAGTGTACCCCACCAGGGGAACTACGAGCAGTACTTC
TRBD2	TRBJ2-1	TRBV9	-	CASSAIAGGPYNEQFF	TGTGCCAGCAGCGCAATAGCGGGGGGCCCCTACAATGAGCAGTTCTTC
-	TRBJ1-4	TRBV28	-	CASSFSWAGRGEKLFF	TGTGCCAGCAGTTTCTCGTGGGCAGGCCGTGGTGAAAAACTGTTTTTT
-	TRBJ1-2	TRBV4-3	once	CASSQDFPLGGDGYTF	TGCGCCAGCAGCCAAGATTTTCCTCTGGGGGGAGATGGCTACACCTTC
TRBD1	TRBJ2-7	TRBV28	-	CASRRDRVIHEQYF	TGTGCCAGCAGACGGGACAGGGTAATCCACGAGCAGTACTTC
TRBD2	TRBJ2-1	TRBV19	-	CASSMGLAGGVEQFF	TGTGCCAGTAGTATGGGACTAGCGGGAGGAGTTGAGCAGTTCTTC
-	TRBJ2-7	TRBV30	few	CAWSLQGYEQYF	TGTGCCTGGAGTCTACAGGGATACGAGCAGTACTTC
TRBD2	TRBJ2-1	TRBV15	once	CATRAAQRGRNEQFF	TGTGCCACCCGGGCGGCCCAGCGGGGGAGGAATGAGCAGTTCTTC
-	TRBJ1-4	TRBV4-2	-	CASSQDLSGVTNEKLFF	TGTGCCAGCAGCCAAGATCTCTCGGGGGTAACTAATGAAAAACTGTTTTTT
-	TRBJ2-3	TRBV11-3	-	CASSGGDPTDTQYF	TGTGCCAGCAGCGGAGGGGACCCCACAGATACGCAGTATTTT
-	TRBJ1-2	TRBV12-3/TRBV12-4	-	CASNYLGGGYTF	TGTGCCAGCAACTACCTAGGGGGAGGCTACACCTTC
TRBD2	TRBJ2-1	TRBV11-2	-	CASSSVAGGGFEQFF	TGTGCCAGCAGCTCTGTAGCGGGAGGTGGGTTTGAGCAGTTCTTC
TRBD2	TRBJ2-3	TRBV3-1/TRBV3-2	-	CASSHHPSGTGDTQYF	TGTGCCAGCAGCCACCACCCTAGCGGCACGGGGGATACGCAGTATTTT
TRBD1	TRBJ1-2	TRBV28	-	CASSPPLGQGTAGGYGYTF	TGTGCCAGCAGTCCTCCGTTGGGACAGGGGACGGCCGGCGGGTATGGCTACACCTTC
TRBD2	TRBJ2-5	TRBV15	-	CATSRDKSAGARETQYF	TGTGCCACCAGCAGAGATAAATCAGCGGGAGCTCGGGAGACCCAGTACTTC